Below, 21 T cell receptor beta chains from the same sample are listed, as sequenced in a study of cytomegalovirus exposure and HLA in healthy donors. TCRdb keeps only in-frame clones here, not all; method: immunoSEQ multiplex PCR. The sample lists about 250,000 clones, roughly 84% occurring once. The material sequenced was PBMCs. These TCRs come from a man younger than 35 in good health and CMV-seropositive.

J is TRBJ1-1 and V is TRBV7-3, with a tentative D call TRBD1 (6 bases). The CDR3 covers 14 residues. Germline values: CDR1 SGHTA, CDR2 FQGTGA. Trimming shortened V by 5 bases and J by 3 bases, and 13 bases separated the two germline ends. The DNA for the CDR3 is TGTGCCAGCAGCGCCTCGGGGGCTGACACTGAAGCTTTCTTT. It is translated as CASSASGADTEAFF.

This rearrangement joins TRBV4-2 to TRBJ1-5; TRBD1 is a possible D gene (5 bases). V lost 1 base and J 2 bases, leaving 9 bases between the germline ends. The CDR3 spans 15 residues. CDR1 is LGHNA and CDR2 is YNFKEQ in the germline V gene. The CDR3 DNA sequence: TGTGCCAGCAGCCAAGGTCTAGGGGGCAATCAGCCCCAGCATTTT. Amino acid sequence: CASSQGLGGNQPQHF.

This rearrangement joins TRBV6-6 to TRBJ1-1, with D hard to call. This CDR3 is built from 12 residues. The germline CDR1 and CDR2 sequences are MNHNY and SVGAGI (reference sequence). V shed 0 bases and J shed 6 bases, with 5 bases lying between them. The CDR3 protein is CASSYSESEAFF. In DNA form, the CDR3 reads TGTGCCAGCAGTTACTCTGAGTCTGAAGCTTTCTTT.

This chain uses TRBV2 with TRBJ2-2; no reliable D call. This CDR3 region has 12 residues. Trimming cost V 6 bases and J 3 bases, with 5 bases left between them. CDR1 and CDR2 (germline): SNHLY, FYNNEI. DNA for the CDR3: TGTGCCAGCAGCTCACACACCGGGGAGCTGTTTTTT. Its protein product is CASSSHTGELFF.

This clone was seen once. This sequence joins TRBV6-5 and TRBJ1-3, with a weak D call TRBD1 (5 bases). The CDR3 totals 15 residues. V was clipped by 0 bases and J by 4 bases, with 10 bases between them. Germline V lookup: CDR1 MNHEY, CDR2 SVGAGI. Here the CDR3 reads CASSYSMGRGNTIYF. CDR3 coding DNA: TGTGCCAGCAGTTACTCGATGGGGCGGGGAAACACCATATATTTT.

The genes are TRBV5-1 and TRBJ2-3, with TRBD2 matching over 11 bases. V lost 4 bases to trimming and J lost 4 bases; unmatched junction nucleotides: 8. Germline V gene lookup returns CDR1 SGHRS and CDR2 YFSETQ. CDR3 length: 16 residues. CDR3 residues: CASSMLAGGKADTQYF. In nucleotides, the CDR3 is TGCGCCAGCAGCATGTTAGCGGGAGGGAAGGCAGATACGCAGTATTTT.

This chain links TRBV11-2 with TRBJ2-2; D is uncertain. V was clipped by 5 bases and J by 3 bases, with 13 bases between them. CDR1 SGHAT and CDR2 FQNNGV come from the germline V gene. This CDR3 spans 15 amino acids. CDR3 protein: CASSTPSRDTGELFF. The CDR3 DNA is TGTGCCAGCAGCACACCCTCACGAGACACCGGGGAGCTGTTTTTT.

V is TRBV9 and J is TRBJ2-1; D unclear. CDR1 SGDLS and CDR2 YYNGEE come from the germline V gene. CDR3 length: 16 residues. Trimming shortened V by 4 bases and J by 2 bases, and 16 bases separated the two germline ends. The CDR3 here is CASSLVAPGPYNEQFF. In nucleotides, the CDR3 is TGTGCCAGCAGCCTCGTGGCCCCGGGTCCCTACAATGAGCAGTTCTTC.

The rearrangement links TRBV6-1 to TRBJ2-5; either TRBD1 or TRBD2 may fit D (5 bases each). The V and J ends lost 2 bases and 1 base respectively, with 14 bases between them. CDR1 is MNHNS and CDR2 is SASEGT in the germline V gene. The CDR3 contains 16 residues. The CDR3 DNA reads TGTGCCAGCAGTGAAAGTGAGGGAACAGGCCAAGAGACCCAGTACTTC. Its protein product is CASSESEGTGQETQYF.

The chain links TRBV10-2 to TRBJ2-2; possible D gene TRBD2, 5 bases. Trimming took off 3 bases at V and 10 bases at J, with 18 bases between the two ends. CDR3 length equals 15 residues. Germline V lookup: CDR1 WSHSY, CDR2 SAAADI. Written as DNA, the CDR3 is TGCGCCAGCAGTGACCCGGGATACCGGTACCTGGAGCTGTTTTTT. Translating it yields CASSDPGYRYLELFF.

The V call is TRBV18, the J call TRBJ2-2; D is ambiguous. The CDR3 spans 13 residues. Germline V lookup: CDR1 KGHSH, CDR2 LQKENI. V lost 4 bases to trimming and J lost 0 bases, with 3 bases between them. The CDR3 nucleotides are TGTGCCAGCTCACGGGCGAACACCGGGGAGCTGTTTTTT. As protein: CASSRANTGELFF.

This clone was observed once. V gene TRBV10-3 combines with J gene TRBJ2-7, with D hard to call. This CDR3 has 12 amino acids. CDR1 is ENHRY, CDR2 SYGVKD, per germline. The ends were cut back, 5 bases at V and 2 bases at J, with 7 bases in the middle. The CDR3 DNA reads as TGTGCCATCAGTCAGGAGACCTACGAGCAGTACTTC. Amino acids: CAISQETYEQYF.

The chain links TRBV13 to TRBJ2-7; D is unresolved. The V and J ends lost 3 bases and 0 bases respectively, with 0 bases between them. The germline V gene has CDR1 PRHDT and CDR2 FYEKMQ (reference sequence). The CDR3 is 11 amino acids. CDR3 residues: CASSFSYEQYF. Written as DNA, the CDR3 is TGTGCCAGCAGCTTCTCCTACGAGCAGTACTTC.

CDR3 region: CAGRTGTLSGYTF. Here the CDR3 DNA reads TGTGCCGGGCGGACAGGAACGTTGTCTGGCTACACCTTC. The rearrangement uses TRBV2 and TRBJ1-2; 7 bases map to TRBD1. The germline gives CDR1 SNHLY, CDR2 FYNNEI. The CDR3 extends over 13 amino acids. Trimming at V came to 11 bases and at J to 7 bases, leaving 13 bases not matched to a gene.

The V gene is TRBV5-4, the J gene TRBJ2-7; D is perhaps TRBD2 (5 bases). V lost 0 bases to trimming and J lost 2 bases, with 9 bases between them. Germline CDR1 SGHNT, CDR2 YYREEE (reference sequence). The CDR3 is made up of 14 amino acids. CDR3 in amino acids: CASSLDGSAYEQYF. The CDR3 region has the DNA TGTGCCAGCAGCTTGGATGGTAGCGCCTACGAGCAGTACTTC.

The chain couples TRBV5-1 to TRBJ2-1, with TRBD2 matching 7 bases. J was trimmed by 4 bases and V by 0 bases; bases with no gene match: 7. The germline V gene has CDR1 SGHRS and CDR2 YFSETQ. This CDR3 contains 16 residues. This chain's CDR3 is CASSLAGQGGYNEQFF. The CDR3 DNA reads as TGCGCCAGCAGCTTGGCTGGGCAGGGAGGGTACAATGAGCAGTTCTTC. Supplemented by reference TRBV5-1 and TRBJ2-1, the full variable domain reads KAGVTQTPRYLIKTRGQQVTLSCSPISGHRSVSWYQQTPGQGLQFLFEYFSETQRNKGNFPGRFSGRQFSNSRSEMNVSTLELGDSALYLCASSLAGQGGYNEQFFGPGTRLTVL.

V usage is TRBV6-5 and J usage is TRBJ1-1; D is possibly TRBD1 (6 bases). Between the trimmed V and J ends, which lost 7 bases and 7 bases, there was a span of 19 bases. The CDR3 extends over 14 amino acids. Germline V gene sequence: CDR1 MNHEY, CDR2 SVGAGI. The CDR3 DNA is TGTGCCAGCAAATCTGGGGGGCTAGTAGGTGAAGCTTTCTTT. As protein: CASKSGGLVGEAFF.

This chain connects TRBV18 to TRBJ1-1, with D possibly being TRBD1 (6 bases). Deletions cut 5 bases from V and 3 bases from J, with 22 bases between. The germline CDR1 and CDR2 sequences are KGHSH and LQKENI. This CDR3 comprises 17 residues. CDR3 protein: CASSRRAGAETHTEAFF. Here the CDR3 DNA reads TGTGCCAGCTCAAGAAGAGCAGGGGCCGAAACACACACTGAAGCTTTCTTT. Based on the CDR3 plus reference TRBV18 and TRBJ1-1, the full variable domain is NAGVMQNPRHLVRRRGQEARLRCSPMKGHSHVYWYRQLPEEGLKFMVYLQKENIIDESGMPKERFSAEFPKEGPSILRIQQVVRGDSAAYFCASSRRAGAETHTEAFFGQGTRLTVV.

The J gene is TRBJ2-1, the V gene TRBV6-6; maybe TRBD2 (5 bases). Germline loops: CDR1 MNHNY, CDR2 SVGAGI (reference sequence). The CDR3 loop spans 16 amino acids. Trimming took 0 bases from V and 0 from J, leaving 9 bases between them. CDR3 bases: TGTGCCAGCAGTTACTCTACTAGGAGCTCCTACAATGAGCAGTTCTTC. Protein sequence: CASSYSTRSSYNEQFF.

The rearrangement joins TRBV27 to TRBJ1-4; D is uncertain. Trimming shortened V by 8 bases and J by 7 bases, and 14 bases separated the two germline ends. Germline-derived CDR1 and CDR2 are MNHEY and SMNVEV (reference sequence). The CDR3 extends over 13 amino acids. This CDR3 reads CASQRSGGEKLFF. For the CDR3, the DNA is TGTGCCAGCCAAAGGTCCGGTGGTGAAAAACTGTTTTTT.

V gene TRBV7-9 combines with J gene TRBJ1-1; D is unresolved. There are 12 residues in the CDR3. Trimming removed 3 bases from V and 5 bases from J, with 7 bases in between. CDR1 is SEHNR and CDR2 is FQNEAQ in the germline V gene (reference sequence). The CDR3 sequence: CASSFGWTEAFF. The DNA of the CDR3 is TGTGCCAGCAGCTTTGGATGGACTGAAGCTTTCTTT.